This is a list of T cell receptor beta chains from one sample in a study of long-term antiretroviral therapy in people with HIV. Sequencing was performed with immunoSEQ multiplex PCR; in TCRdb, only in-frame clones are kept and a portion is missing. The table records approximately 25,000 clones, 80% to 95% of them present only once. The sequencing used unsorted PBMCs, collected 7.6 years after starting antiretroviral therapy. These receptors all come from a woman between 35 and 50 years old with HIV. Both conserved end residues are part of each CDR3. A D gene is named only where the DNA matches it firmly.

d_call: NA
j_call: TRBJ1-3
v_call: TRBV7-9
cdr3_nt: TGTGCCAGCAGCCCACTGCGTGAGGTAGCGTCTGGAAACACCATATATTTT
cdr3_aa: CASSPLREVASGNTIYF

d_call: NA
j_call: TRBJ1-5
v_call: TRBV6-1
cdr3_nt: TGTGCCAGCAGTGAGGGGGTAGGGAATCAGCCCCAGCATTTT
cdr3_aa: CASSEGVGNQPQHF

d_call: NA
j_call: TRBJ1-2
v_call: TRBV6-6
cdr3_nt: TGTGCCAGCAGTTACGGGGGTCACGGCTACACCTTC
cdr3_aa: CASSYGGHGYTF

d_call: TRBD1
j_call: TRBJ1-3
v_call: TRBV5-5
cdr3_nt: TGTGCCAGCAGCTTCCGGGACAGGGACTCTGGAAACACCATATATTTT
cdr3_aa: CASSFRDRDSGNTIYF

d_call: NA
j_call: TRBJ2-1
v_call: TRBV11-2
cdr3_nt: TGTGCCAGCAGCCCTAGACGGACCCAAGACAATGAGCAGTTCTTC
cdr3_aa: CASSPRRTQDNEQFF

d_call: NA
j_call: TRBJ1-5
v_call: TRBV19
cdr3_nt: TGTGCCAGTAGTTCCTGGGACACTACAAATCAGCCCCAGCATTTT
cdr3_aa: CASSSWDTTNQPQHF

d_call: TRBD1
j_call: TRBJ2-2
v_call: TRBV10-2
cdr3_nt: TGCGCCAGCAGTGATGTATGGCCCGGGACAGCAAACACCGGGGAGCTGTTTTTT
cdr3_aa: CASSDVWPGTANTGELFF

d_call: TRBD1
j_call: TRBJ2-7
v_call: TRBV6-5
cdr3_nt: TGTGCCAGCAGTTACGGGACAGGGAAAGTCTACGAGCAGTACTTC
cdr3_aa: CASSYGTGKVYEQYF

d_call: TRBD2
j_call: TRBJ2-1
v_call: TRBV2
cdr3_nt: TGTGCCAGCAGTGAAGAACAGCGGGGAAACAATGAGCAGTTCTTC
cdr3_aa: CASSEEQRGNNEQFF

d_call: NA
j_call: TRBJ1-1
v_call: TRBV10-3
cdr3_nt: TGTGCCATCAGTGACGGGAACACTGAAGCTTTCTTT
cdr3_aa: CAISDGNTEAFF

d_call: TRBD1
j_call: TRBJ2-5
v_call: TRBV9
cdr3_nt: TGTGCCAGCAGCGGGACAGGGGCGGTAGATGAGACCCAGTACTTC
cdr3_aa: CASSGTGAVDETQYF

d_call: NA
j_call: TRBJ2-7
v_call: TRBV7-8
cdr3_nt: TGTGCCAGCAGCTTACGTAGGGGCTCGAACGAGCAGTACTTC
cdr3_aa: CASSLRRGSNEQYF

d_call: NA
j_call: TRBJ1-5
v_call: TRBV30
cdr3_nt: TGTGCCTGGAGTGCACCTTCAGCCTACAGAAGCAATCAGCCCCAGCATTTT
cdr3_aa: CAWSAPSAYRSNQPQHF